The rows below give T cell receptor beta chains drawn from one sample of a study of CD8+ T cells in alopecia areata. Repertoires were generated with immunoSEQ multiplex PCR, while TCRdb's copy carries only in-frame clones and drops some. Altogether approximately 140,000 clones are present, 87% being singletons, with the ten largest covering more than 13%. Source: CD8+ T cells sorted from blood, taken at week 0. Every receptor here comes from a human donor with alopecia areata. Both conserved end residues are part of each CDR3. Fields, in order: J gene, clone size, V gene, D gene, CDR3 DNA, CDR3 protein. D genes are given only for firm matches. Clone size is not always given. Where it is, it says once, few, many or a class for expanded clones.

J: TRBJ1-3; size: -; V: TRBV19; D: -; DNA: TGTGCCAGTAGTATCGCGCCTGGAAACACCATATATTTT; CDR3: CASSIAPGNTIYF
J: TRBJ2-1; size: -; V: TRBV5-4; D: TRBD1; DNA: TGTGCCAGCAGCCCGACAGGGAGTGAGCAGTTCTTC; CDR3: CASSPTGSEQFF
J: TRBJ2-3; size: -; V: TRBV28; D: TRBD2; DNA: TGTGCCAGCAGTGAATTGACTAGCGGGATTCTTTCCGATACGCAGTATTTT; CDR3: CASSELTSGILSDTQYF
J: TRBJ1-2; size: few; V: TRBV27; D: -; DNA: TGTGCCAGCAGTCCCGGGGCCCACACAAGATATGGCTACACCTTC; CDR3: CASSPGAHTRYGYTF
J: TRBJ2-1; size: -; V: TRBV28; D: TRBD1; DNA: TGTGCCAGCAGTTCCAGACAGGGGAATGAGCAGTTCTTC; CDR3: CASSSRQGNEQFF
J: TRBJ2-2; size: -; V: TRBV29-1; D: TRBD2; DNA: TGCAGCGTTGAAGATCGACCTAGCGGGACGAACACCGGGGAGCTGTTTTTT; CDR3: CSVEDRPSGTNTGELFF
J: TRBJ2-7; size: -; V: TRBV7-9; D: TRBD1; DNA: TGTGCCAGCAGCTCAGGACAGGGACCTTCCTACGAGCAGTACTTC; CDR3: CASSSGQGPSYEQYF
J: TRBJ2-2; size: -; V: TRBV6-5; D: -; DNA: TGTGCCAGCAGTTACGGGACCGAGAACACCGGGGAGCTGTTTTTT; CDR3: CASSYGTENTGELFF
J: TRBJ1-1; size: -; V: TRBV27; D: -; DNA: TGTGCCAGCAGTTTAATGAGCGGGGGGAGTACTGAAGCTTTCTTT; CDR3: CASSLMSGGSTEAFF
J: TRBJ2-7; size: -; V: TRBV30; D: -; DNA: TGTGCCTGGAGTGTCTCCTACGAGCAGTACTTC; CDR3: CAWSVSYEQYF
J: TRBJ2-1; size: once; V: TRBV27; D: -; DNA: TGTGCCACTGAGAGGAGGGCGGGAAGACGGGAGCAGTTCTTC; CDR3: CATERRAGRREQFF
J: TRBJ2-1; size: -; V: TRBV29-1; D: TRBD2; DNA: TGCAGCGTTTGTAGACCGGGGGGGTCCTACAATGAGCAGTTCTTC; CDR3: CSVCRPGGSYNEQFF
J: TRBJ2-1; size: -; V: TRBV7-6; D: -; DNA: TGTGCCAGCAGCGGCGATCTAGTCCCCTACAATGAGCAGTTCTTC; CDR3: CASSGDLVPYNEQFF
J: TRBJ2-7; size: -; V: TRBV27; D: -; DNA: TGTGCCAGCGGAACAGTTTACTACGAGCAGTACTTC; CDR3: CASGTVYYEQYF
J: TRBJ2-7; size: -; V: TRBV6-5; D: -; DNA: TGTGCCACCTCTGGACACCCGGGGTACGAGCAGTACTTC; CDR3: CATSGHPGYEQYF
J: TRBJ2-2; size: -; V: TRBV7-9; D: -; DNA: TGTGCCAGCTCGTCAGGGGAGCTGTTTTTT; CDR3: CASSSGELFF
J: TRBJ2-7; size: -; V: TRBV5-5; D: TRBD2; DNA: TGTGCCAGCAGCTTGAGCGGGGCCACCTACGAGCAGTACTTC; CDR3: CASSLSGATYEQYF
J: TRBJ2-7; size: -; V: TRBV29-1; D: -; DNA: TGCAGCGTTGTTCTAGCGACCCAGAGCTCCTACGAGCAGTACTTC; CDR3: CSVVLATQSSYEQYF
J: TRBJ2-3; size: -; V: TRBV18; D: -; DNA: TGTGCCAGCTCACCGGAGTTGGGTAGAGCCGATACGCAGTATTTT; CDR3: CASSPELGRADTQYF